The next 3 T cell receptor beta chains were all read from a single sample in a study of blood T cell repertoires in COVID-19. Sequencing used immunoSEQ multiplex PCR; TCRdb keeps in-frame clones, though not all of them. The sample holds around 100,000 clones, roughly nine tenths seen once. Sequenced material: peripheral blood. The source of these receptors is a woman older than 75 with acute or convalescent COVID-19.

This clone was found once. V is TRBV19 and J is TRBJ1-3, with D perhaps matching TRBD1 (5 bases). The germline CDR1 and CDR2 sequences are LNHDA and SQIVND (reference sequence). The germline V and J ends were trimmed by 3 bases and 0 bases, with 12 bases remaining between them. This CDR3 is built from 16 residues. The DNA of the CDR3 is TGTGCCAGTAGTATCGTGGGGCAAGCCTCTGGAAACACCATATATTTT. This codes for CASSIVGQASGNTIYF.

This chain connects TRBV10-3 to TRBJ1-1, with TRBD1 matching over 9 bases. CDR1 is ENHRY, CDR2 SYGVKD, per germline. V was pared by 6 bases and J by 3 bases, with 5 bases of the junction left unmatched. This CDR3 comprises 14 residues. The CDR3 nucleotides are TGTGCCATCAGAAACAGGGGGCGTGACACTGAAGCTTTCTTT. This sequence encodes CAIRNRGRDTEAFF.

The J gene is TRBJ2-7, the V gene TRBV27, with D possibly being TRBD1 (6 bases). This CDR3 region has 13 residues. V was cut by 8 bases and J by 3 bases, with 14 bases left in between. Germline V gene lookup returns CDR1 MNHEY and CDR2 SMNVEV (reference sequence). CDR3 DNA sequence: TGTGCCAGCCGGGACACCGGATTCTACGAGCAGTACTTC. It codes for CASRDTGFYEQYF.